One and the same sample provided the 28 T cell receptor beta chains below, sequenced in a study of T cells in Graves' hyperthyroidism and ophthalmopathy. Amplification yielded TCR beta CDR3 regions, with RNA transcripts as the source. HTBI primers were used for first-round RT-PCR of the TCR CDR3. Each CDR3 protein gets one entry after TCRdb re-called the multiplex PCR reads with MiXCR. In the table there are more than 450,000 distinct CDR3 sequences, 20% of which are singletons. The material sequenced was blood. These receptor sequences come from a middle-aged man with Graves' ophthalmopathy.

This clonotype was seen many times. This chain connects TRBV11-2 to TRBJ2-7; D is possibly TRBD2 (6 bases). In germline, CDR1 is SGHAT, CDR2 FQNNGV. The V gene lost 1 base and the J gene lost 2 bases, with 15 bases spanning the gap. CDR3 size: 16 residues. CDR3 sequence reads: CASSLVAGLEAYEQYF. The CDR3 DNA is TGTGCCAGCAGCTTAGTCGCGGGGCTCGAAGCCTACGAGCAGTACTTC.

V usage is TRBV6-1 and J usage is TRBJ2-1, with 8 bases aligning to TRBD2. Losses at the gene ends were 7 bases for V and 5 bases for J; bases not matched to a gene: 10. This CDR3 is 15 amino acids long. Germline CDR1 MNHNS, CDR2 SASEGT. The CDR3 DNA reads TGTGCCAGCATCCCGTCGGGGGGGCTTAACAATGAGCAGTTCTTC. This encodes CASIPSGGLNNEQFF.

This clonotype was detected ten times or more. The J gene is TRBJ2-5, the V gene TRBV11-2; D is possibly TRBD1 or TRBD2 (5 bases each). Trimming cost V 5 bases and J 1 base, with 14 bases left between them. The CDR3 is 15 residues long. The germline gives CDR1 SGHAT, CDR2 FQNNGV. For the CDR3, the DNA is TGTGCCAGCAGCCCGGGACGCTACTTCCAAGAGACCCAGTACTTC. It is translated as CASSPGRYFQETQYF.

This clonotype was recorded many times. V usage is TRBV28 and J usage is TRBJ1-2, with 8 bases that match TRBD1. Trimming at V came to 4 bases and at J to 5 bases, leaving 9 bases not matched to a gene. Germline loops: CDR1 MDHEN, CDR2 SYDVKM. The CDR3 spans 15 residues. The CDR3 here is CASSSGQAGSYGYTF. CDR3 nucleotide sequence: TGTGCCAGCAGTTCGGGACAGGCGGGATCATATGGCTACACCTTC.

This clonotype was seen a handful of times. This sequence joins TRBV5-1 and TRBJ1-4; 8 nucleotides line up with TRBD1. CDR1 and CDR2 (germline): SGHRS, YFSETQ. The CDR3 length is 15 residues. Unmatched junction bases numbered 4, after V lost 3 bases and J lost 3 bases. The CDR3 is CASSSGGASNEKLFF. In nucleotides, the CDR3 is TGCGCCAGCAGCTCAGGGGGCGCGTCTAATGAAAAACTGTTTTTT.

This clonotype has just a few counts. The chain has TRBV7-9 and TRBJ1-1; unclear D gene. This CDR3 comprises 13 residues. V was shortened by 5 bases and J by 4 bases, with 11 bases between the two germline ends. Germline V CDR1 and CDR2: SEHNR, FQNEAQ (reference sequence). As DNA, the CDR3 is TGTGCCAGCAGCGCAAATTTGGGCACTGAAGCTTTCTTT. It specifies CASSANLGTEAFF. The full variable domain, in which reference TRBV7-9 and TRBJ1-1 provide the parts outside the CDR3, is DTGVSQNPRHKITKRGQNVTFRCDPISEHNRLYWYRQTLGQGPEFLTYFQNEAQLEKSRLLSDRFSAERPKGSFSTLEIQRTEQGDSAMYLCASSANLGTEAFFGQGTRLTVV.

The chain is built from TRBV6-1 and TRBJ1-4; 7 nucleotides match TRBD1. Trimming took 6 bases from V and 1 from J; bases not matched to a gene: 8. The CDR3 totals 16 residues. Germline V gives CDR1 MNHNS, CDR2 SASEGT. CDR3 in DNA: TGTGCCAGCAGCGGAGGAGGGGGCCAAACTAATGAAAAACTGTTTTTT. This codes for CASSGGGGQTNEKLFF.

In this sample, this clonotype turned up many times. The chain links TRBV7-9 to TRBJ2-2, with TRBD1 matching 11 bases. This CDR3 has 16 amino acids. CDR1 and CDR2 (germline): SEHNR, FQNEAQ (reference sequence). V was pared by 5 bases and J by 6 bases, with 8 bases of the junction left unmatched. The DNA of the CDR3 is TGTGCCAGCAGCCCCCCCGGACAGGGGGCGCCCGGGGAGCTGTTTTTT. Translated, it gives CASSPPGQGAPGELFF.

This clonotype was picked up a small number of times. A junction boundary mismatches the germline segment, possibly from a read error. CDR3 nucleotide sequence: TGTGCTAGCAGCTTAGTGCGTGGGGGGGGTGAGCAGTTCTTC. Translation: CASSLVRGGGEQFF. This chain uses TRBV7-7 with TRBJ2-1, with 7 bases fitting TRBD2. Per germline, CDR1 SSHAT and CDR2 FNYEAQ (reference sequence). The CDR3 length is 14 residues.

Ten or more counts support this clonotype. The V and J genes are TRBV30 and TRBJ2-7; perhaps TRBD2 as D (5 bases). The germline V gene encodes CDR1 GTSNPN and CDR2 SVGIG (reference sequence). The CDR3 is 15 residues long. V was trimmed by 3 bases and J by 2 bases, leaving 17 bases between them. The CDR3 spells CAWRRTELFPYEQYF. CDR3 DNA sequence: TGTGCCTGGAGAAGGACTGAGCTCTTTCCCTACGAGCAGTACTTC.

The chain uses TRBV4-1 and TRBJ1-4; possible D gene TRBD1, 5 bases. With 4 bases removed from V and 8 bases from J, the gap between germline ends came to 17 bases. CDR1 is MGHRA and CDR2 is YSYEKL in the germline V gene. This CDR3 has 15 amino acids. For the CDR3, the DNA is TGCGCCAGCAGCCGGTCCGGGACGGCGAGGGAAAAACTGTTTTTT. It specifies CASSRSGTAREKLFF.

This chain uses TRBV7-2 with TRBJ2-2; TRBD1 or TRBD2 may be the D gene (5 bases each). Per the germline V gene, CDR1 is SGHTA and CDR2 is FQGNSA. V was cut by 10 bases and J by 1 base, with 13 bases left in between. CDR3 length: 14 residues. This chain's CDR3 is CATTTQGNTGELFF. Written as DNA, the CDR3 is TGTGCCACGACTACCCAGGGGAACACCGGGGAGCTGTTTTTT.

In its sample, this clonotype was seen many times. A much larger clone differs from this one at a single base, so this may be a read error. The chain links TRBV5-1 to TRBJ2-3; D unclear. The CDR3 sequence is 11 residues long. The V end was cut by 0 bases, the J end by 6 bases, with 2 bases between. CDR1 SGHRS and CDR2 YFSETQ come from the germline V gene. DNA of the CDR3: TGCGCCAGCAGCTTGGATGATACGCAGTATTTT. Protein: CASSLDDTQYF.

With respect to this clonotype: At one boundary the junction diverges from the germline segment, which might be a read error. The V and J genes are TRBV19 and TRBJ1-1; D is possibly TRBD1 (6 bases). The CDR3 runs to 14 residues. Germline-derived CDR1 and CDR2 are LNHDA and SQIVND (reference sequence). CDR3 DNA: TGTGCCATTAGTCATGGGGGCGGGAACACTGAAGCTTTCTTT. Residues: CAISHGGGNTEAFF.

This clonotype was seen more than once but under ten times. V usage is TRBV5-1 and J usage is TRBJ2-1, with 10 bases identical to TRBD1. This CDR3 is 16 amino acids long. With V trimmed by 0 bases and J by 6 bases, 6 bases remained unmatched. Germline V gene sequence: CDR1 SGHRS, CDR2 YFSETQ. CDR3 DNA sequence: TGCGCCAGCAGCTTGGAGGGGACAGGGGTCTTCAATGAGCAGTTCTTC. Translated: CASSLEGTGVFNEQFF.

CDR3 residues: CATSRPGASRSAGELFF. CDR3 nucleotide sequence: TGTGCCACCAGCAGACCGGGGGCTAGCCGGAGCGCCGGGGAGCTGTTTTTT. The genes are TRBV15 and TRBJ2-2; D assignment may be TRBD1 or TRBD2 (6 bases each). The CDR3 length is 17 residues. V was pared by 2 bases and J by 6 bases, with 19 bases between. Germline V gene sequence: CDR1 LNHNV, CDR2 YYDKDF (reference sequence).

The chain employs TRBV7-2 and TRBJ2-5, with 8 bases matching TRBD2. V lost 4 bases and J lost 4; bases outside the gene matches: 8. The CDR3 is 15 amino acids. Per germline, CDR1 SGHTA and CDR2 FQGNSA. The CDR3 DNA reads TGTGCCAGCAGCTCCCGGGGGGGACCTGGAGAGACCCAGTACTTC. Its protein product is CASSSRGGPGETQYF.

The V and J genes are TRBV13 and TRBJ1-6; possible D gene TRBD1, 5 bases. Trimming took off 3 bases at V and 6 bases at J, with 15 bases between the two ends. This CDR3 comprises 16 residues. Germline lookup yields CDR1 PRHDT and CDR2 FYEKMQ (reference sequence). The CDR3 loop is CASSFWGEDSNSPLHF. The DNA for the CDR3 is TGTGCCAGCAGCTTTTGGGGCGAAGATAGTAATTCACCCCTCCACTTT.

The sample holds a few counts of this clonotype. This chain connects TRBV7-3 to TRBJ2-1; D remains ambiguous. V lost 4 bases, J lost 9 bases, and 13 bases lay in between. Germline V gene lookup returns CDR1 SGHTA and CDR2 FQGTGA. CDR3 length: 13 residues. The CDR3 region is CASSSRSMGEQFF. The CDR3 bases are TGTGCCAGCAGCTCCCGTTCTATGGGTGAGCAGTTCTTC.

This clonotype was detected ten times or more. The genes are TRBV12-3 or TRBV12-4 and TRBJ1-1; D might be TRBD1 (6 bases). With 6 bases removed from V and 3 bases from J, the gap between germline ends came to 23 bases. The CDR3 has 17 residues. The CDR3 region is CASSPDRRALRDTEAFF. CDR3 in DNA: TGTGCCAGCAGCCCCGACAGGAGGGCCCTCCGGGACACTGAAGCTTTCTTT.

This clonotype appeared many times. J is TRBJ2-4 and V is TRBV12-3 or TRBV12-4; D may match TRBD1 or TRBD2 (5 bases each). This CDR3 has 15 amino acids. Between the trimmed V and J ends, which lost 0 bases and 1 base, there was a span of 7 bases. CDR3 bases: TGTGCCAGCAGTTTAGCGGGGGTGGCCAAAAACATTCAGTACTTC. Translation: CASSLAGVAKNIQYF.

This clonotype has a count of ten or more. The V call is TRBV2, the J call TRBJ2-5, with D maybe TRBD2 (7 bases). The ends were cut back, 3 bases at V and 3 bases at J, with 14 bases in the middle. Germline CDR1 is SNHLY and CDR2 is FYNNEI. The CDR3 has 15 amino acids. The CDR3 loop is CASSEPGGTKETQYF. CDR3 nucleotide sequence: TGTGCCAGCAGTGAGCCCGGGGGGACAAAAGAGACCCAGTACTTC.

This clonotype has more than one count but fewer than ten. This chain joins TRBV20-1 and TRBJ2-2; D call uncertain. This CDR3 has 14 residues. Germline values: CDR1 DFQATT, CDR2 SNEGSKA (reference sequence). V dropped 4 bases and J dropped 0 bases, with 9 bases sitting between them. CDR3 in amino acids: CSAKTPANTGELFF. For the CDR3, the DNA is TGCAGTGCTAAAACTCCCGCGAACACCGGGGAGCTGTTTTTT.

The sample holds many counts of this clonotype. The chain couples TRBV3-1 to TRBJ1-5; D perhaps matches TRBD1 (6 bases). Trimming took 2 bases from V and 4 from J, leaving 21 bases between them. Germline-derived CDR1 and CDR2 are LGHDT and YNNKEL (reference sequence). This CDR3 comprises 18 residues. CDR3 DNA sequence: TGTGCCAGCAGCCAAAGCCGTTCGACAGGCGGGTCTAATCAGCCCCAGCATTTT. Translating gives CASSQSRSTGGSNQPQHF.

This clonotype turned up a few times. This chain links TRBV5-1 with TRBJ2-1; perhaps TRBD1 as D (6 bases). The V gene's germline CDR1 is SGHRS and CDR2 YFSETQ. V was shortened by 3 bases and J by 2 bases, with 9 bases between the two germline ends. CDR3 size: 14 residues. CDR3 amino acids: CASSWDTAYNEQFF. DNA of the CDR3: TGCGCCAGCAGCTGGGACACCGCCTACAATGAGCAGTTCTTC.

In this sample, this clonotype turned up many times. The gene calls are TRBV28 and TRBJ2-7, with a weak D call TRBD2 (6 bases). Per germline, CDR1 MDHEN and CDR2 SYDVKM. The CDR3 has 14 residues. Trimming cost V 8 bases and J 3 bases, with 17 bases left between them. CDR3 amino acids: CASAVLAVLYEQYF. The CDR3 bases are TGTGCCAGCGCCGTACTAGCAGTTCTCTACGAGCAGTACTTC.

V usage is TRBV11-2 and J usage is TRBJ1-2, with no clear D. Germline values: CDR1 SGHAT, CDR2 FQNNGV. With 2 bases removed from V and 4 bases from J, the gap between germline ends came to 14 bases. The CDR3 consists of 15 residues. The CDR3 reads CASSLTPPVRYGYTF. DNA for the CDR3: TGTGCCAGCAGCTTAACACCTCCGGTCCGCTATGGCTACACCTTC.

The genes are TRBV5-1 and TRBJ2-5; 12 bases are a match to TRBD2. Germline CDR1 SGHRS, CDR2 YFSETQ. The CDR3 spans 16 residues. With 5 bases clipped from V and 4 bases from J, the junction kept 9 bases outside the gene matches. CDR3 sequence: CASSSGRLAGVETQYF. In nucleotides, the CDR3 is TGCGCCAGCAGTTCAGGACGACTAGCGGGGGTAGAGACCCAGTACTTC.